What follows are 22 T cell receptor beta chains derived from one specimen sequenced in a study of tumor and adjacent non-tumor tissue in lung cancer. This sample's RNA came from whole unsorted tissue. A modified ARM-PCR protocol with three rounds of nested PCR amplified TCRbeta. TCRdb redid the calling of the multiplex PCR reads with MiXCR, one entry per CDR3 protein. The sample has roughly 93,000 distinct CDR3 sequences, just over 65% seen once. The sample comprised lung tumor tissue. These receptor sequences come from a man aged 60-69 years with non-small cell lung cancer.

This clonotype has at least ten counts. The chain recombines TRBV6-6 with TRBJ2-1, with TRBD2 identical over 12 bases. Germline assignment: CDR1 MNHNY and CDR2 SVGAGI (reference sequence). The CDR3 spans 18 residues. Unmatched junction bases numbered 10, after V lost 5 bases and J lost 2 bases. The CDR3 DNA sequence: TGTGCCAGCAGTAGGACTAGCGGGACCCCAGGAGCCTACAATGAGCAGTTCTTC. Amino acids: CASSRTSGTPGAYNEQFF.

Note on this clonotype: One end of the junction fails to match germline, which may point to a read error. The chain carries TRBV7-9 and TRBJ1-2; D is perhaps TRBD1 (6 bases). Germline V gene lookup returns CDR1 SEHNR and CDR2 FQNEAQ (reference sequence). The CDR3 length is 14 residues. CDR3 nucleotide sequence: TGTGCTAGCAGCCCCCCCTGGACAGACTATGACTACACCTTC. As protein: CASSPPWTDYDYTF.

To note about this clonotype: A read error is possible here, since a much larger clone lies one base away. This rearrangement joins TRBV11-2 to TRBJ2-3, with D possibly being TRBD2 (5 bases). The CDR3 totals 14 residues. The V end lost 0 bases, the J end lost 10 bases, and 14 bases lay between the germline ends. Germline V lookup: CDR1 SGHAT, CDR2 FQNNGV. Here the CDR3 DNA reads TGTGCCAGCAGCTTAGATGCATCGTTGCGGGCGCAGTATTTT. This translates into CASSLDASLRAQYF.

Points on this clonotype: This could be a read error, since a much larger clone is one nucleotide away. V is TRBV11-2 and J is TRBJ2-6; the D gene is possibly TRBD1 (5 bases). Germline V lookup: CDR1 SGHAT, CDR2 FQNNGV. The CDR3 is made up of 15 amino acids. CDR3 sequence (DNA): TGTGCCAGCAGCCCGCCGGTCTCTGGGGCCGACGTCCTGACTTTC. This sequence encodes CASSPPVSGADVLTF.

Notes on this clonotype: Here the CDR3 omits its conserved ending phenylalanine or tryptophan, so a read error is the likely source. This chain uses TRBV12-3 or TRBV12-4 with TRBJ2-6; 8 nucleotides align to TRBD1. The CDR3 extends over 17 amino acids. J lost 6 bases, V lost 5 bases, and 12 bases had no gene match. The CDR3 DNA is TGTGCCAGCAGTCCGGACAGGGTTCTCTCGGTGGCCAACGTCCTGACTCTC. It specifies CASSPDRVLSVANVLTL.

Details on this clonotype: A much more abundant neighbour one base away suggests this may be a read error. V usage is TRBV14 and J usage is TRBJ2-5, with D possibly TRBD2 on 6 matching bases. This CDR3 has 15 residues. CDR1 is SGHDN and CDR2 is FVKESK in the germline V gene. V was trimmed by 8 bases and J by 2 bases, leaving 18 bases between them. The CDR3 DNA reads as TGTGCCAGCGGAGAAGGCGGGAAACCTCAAGAGACCCAGTACTTC. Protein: CASGEGGKPQETQYF.

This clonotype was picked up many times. CDR3 sequence (DNA): TGTGCCAGCAGCTTAGGAGAAGCGGGAAACAATGAGCAGTTCTTC. Translated: CASSLGEAGNNEQFF. This chain links TRBV7-9 with TRBJ2-1; 7 positions agree with TRBD2. V was clipped by 1 base and J by 5 bases; unmatched bases: 5. The CDR3 covers 15 residues. Germline lookup yields CDR1 SEHNR and CDR2 FQNEAQ (reference sequence).

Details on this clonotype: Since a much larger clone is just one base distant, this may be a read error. The CDR3 here is CASSLGADGYIF. The CDR3 DNA reads as TGTGCCAGCAGCTTGGGGGCGGATGGCTACATCTTC. The chain has TRBV7-8 and TRBJ1-2, with a weak D call TRBD1 (6 bases). CDR1 and CDR2 (germline): SGHVS, FQNEAQ. CDR3 size: 12 residues. Full variable domain (rest looked up from reference TRBV7-8 and TRBJ1-2): GAGVSQSPRYKVAKRGQDVALRCDPISGHVSLFWYQQALGQGPEFLTYFQNEAQLDKSGLPSDRFFAERPEGSVSTLKIQRTQQEDSAVYLCASSLGADGYIFGSGTRLTVV.

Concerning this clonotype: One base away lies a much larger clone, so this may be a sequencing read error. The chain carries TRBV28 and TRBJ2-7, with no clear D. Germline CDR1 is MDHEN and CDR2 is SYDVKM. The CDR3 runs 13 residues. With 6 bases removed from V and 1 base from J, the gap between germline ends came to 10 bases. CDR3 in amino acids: CASRPSPSYEQYF. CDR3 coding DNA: TGTGCCAGCAGACCCTCACCGTCCTACGAGCAGTACTTC.

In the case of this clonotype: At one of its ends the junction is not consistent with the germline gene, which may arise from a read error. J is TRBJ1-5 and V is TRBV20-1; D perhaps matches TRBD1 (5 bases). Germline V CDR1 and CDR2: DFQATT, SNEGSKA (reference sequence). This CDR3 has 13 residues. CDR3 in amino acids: CSGRGQGGQPQHF. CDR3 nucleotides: TGCAGTGGTAGGGGCCAGGGAGGTCAACCCCAGCACTTT.

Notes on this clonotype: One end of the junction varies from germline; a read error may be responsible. The CDR3 nucleotides are TGTGCCAGCAGCGAACTGTATCAGTCCCAGCATTTT. Translating it yields CASSELYQSQHF. The V gene is TRBV6-1, the J gene TRBJ1-5; D uncertain. CDR1 is MNHNS and CDR2 is SASEGT in the germline V gene. The CDR3 is 12 residues long.

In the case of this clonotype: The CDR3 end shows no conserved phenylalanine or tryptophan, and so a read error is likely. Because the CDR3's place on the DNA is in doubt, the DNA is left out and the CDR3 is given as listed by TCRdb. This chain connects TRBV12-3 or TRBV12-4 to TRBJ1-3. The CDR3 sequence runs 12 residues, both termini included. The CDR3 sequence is CASTVRGNTICS.

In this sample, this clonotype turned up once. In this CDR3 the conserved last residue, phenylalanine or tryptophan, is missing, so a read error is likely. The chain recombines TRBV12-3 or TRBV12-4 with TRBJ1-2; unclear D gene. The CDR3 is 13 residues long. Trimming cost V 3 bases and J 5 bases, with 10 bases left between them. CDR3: CASSFEVWYGYTS. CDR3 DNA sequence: TGTGCCAGCAGTTTTGAAGTATGGTATGGCTACACCTCC.

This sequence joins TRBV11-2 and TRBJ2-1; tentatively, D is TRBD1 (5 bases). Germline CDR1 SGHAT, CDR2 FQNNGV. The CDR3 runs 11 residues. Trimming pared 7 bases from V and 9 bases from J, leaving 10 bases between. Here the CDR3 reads CASTDKAEQFF. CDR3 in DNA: TGTGCCAGCACGGACAAAGCTGAGCAGTTCTTC.

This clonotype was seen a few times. CDR3 in amino acids: CATSRGFQETQYF. Written as DNA, the CDR3 is TGTGCCACCAGCAGGGGGTTCCAAGAGACCCAGTACTTC. The chain is built from TRBV24-1 and TRBJ2-5, with TRBD1 matching over 7 bases. The J segment lost 1 base and the V segment lost 7 bases, leaving 2 bases of the junction unmatched. The CDR3 extends over 13 amino acids. Per germline, CDR1 KGHDR and CDR2 SFDVKD.

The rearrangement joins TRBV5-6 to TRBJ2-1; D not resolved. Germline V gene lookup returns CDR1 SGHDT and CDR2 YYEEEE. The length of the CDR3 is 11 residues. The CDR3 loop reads CTSSFAREQFF. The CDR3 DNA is TGTACGAGCAGCTTTGCCCGGGAGCAGTTCTTC.

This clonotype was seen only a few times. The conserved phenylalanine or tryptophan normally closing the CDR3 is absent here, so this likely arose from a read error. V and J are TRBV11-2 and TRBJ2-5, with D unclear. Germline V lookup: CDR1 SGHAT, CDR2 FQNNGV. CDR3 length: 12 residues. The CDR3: CASSRSAETQYY. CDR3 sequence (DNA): TGCGCCAGCAGCCGATCCGCAGAGACCCAGTACTAC.

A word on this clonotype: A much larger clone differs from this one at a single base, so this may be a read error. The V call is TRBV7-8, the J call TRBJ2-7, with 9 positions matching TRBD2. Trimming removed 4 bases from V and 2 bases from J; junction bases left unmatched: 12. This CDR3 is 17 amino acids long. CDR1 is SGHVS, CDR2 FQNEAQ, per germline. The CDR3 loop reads CASSSYGASGATYEQYF. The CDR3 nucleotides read TGTGCCAGCAGCTCATATGGCGCTAGCGGGGCCACCTACGAGCAGTACTTC.

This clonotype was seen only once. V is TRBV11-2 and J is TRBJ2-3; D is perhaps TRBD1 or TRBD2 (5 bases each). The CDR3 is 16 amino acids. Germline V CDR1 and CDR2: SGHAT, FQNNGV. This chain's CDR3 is CVSSLDGRGDTDTQYF. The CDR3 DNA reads TGTGTCAGTAGCTTGGACGGCCGAGGGGACACAGATACGCAGTATTTT. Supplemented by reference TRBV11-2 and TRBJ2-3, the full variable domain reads EAGVAQSPRYKIIEKRQSVAFWCNPISGHATLYWYQQILGQGPKLLIQFQNNGVVDDSQLPKDRFSAERLKGVDSTLKIQPAKLEDSAVYLCVSSLDGRGDTDTQYFGPGTRLTVL.

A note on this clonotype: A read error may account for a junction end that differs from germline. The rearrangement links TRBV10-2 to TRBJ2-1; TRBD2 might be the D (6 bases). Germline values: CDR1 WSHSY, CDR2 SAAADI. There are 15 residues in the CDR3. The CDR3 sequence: CASRTEGTTYNGQFF. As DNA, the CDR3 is TGCGCCAGCAGAACGGAGGGAACGACCTACAATGGGCAGTTCTTC.

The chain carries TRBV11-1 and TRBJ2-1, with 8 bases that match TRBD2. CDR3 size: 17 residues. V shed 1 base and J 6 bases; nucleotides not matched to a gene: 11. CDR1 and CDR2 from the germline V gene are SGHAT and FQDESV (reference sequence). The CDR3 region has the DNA TGTGCCAGCAGCTTAGAAACGATAGCGGGACACGGCAATGAGCAGTTCTTC. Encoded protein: CASSLETIAGHGNEQFF.

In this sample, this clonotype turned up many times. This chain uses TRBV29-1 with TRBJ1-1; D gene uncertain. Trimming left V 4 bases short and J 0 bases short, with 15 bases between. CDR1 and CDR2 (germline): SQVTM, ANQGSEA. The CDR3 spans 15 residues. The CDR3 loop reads CSVVLLEGMNTEAFF. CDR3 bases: TGCAGCGTTGTGCTACTAGAAGGAATGAACACTGAAGCTTTCTTT.